This note documents a single T cell receptor (beta chain) sequence. The antigen remains undetermined. This CDR3 comprises 12 residues. Germline V lookup: CDR1 SNHLY, CDR2 FYNNEI. The V end lost 8 bases, the J end lost 6 bases, and 12 bases lay between the germline ends. A template switching step contributed a universal primer site, while unique molecular identifiers were present in the cDNA. TCRdb analysed the 5' RACE reads with MiXCR anew, one entry per CDR3 protein. The table has around 550,000 distinct CDR3 sequences, nearly 15% seen once; the top ten hold 0.44%. The sample originates from a study of identical twins. Study findings and constraints: Where out-of-frame alpha sequences were twin-shared, they showed excess low generation probability.

In addition, the sample was reused for a study of yellow fever vaccine responses in identical twins.

The sequence was obtained from a young woman in good health. Sequenced input: CD4+ T cells sorted from blood. The gene calls are TRBV2 and TRBJ2-3; D may be TRBD1 or TRBD2 (5 bases each). CDR3 sequence (DNA): TGTGCCAGCGGTCCCGGGACGGATACGCAGTATTTT. It is translated as CASGPGTDTQYF.